This TCR beta chain was sequenced during a study of blood T cell repertoires in COVID-19. Overall study: Samples of COVID-19 (acute and convalescent) were obtained from the United States, Italy and Spain.

Germline loops: CDR1 SGHVS, CDR2 FQNEAQ. The CDR3 length is 15 residues. Deletions cut 2 bases from V and 5 bases from J, with 15 bases between. As handled by the study authors: Estimates of nucleated cell counts were drawn from the amplification of reference gene primers. This table comes from immunoSEQ multiplex PCR, and its TCRdb copy is limited to in-frame clones, with some not included. V and J calls plus clone size are reproduced from that table; the DNA served to infer D and trimming. The sample lists approximately 220,000 clones; 75% to 90% were seen once. Sequenced: PBMCs or T cells enriched from blood (not recorded which). The receptor's source is a woman aged 30 to 39 who had been exposed to COVID-19. This rearrangement joins TRBV7-8 to TRBJ1-1, with D possibly TRBD1 on 6 matching bases. The CDR3 sequence is CASSLFGGQGTEAFF. As DNA, the CDR3 is TGTGCCAGCAGCTTATTCGGCGGGCAGGGGACTGAAGCTTTCTTT.